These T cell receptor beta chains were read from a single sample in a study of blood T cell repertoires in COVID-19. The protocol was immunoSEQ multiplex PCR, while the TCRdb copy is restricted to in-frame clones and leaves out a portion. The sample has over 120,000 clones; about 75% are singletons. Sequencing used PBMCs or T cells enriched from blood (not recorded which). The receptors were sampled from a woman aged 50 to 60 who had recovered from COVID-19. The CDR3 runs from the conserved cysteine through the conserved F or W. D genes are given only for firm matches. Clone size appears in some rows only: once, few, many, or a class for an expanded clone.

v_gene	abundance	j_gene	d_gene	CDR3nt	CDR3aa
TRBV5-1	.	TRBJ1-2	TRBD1	TGCGCCAGCAGCTTAGGGACAGGGAATAACTATGGCTACACCTTC	CASSLGTGNNYGYTF
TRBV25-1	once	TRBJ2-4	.	TGTGCCAGCAGTGTACGGGGGGCGGCGAACATTCAGTACTTC	CASSVRGAANIQYF
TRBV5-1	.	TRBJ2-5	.	TGCGCCAGCAGCCCTGGTGCCACAGCCGGCCAAGAGACCCAGTACTTC	CASSPGATAGQETQYF
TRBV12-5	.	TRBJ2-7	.	TGTGCTAGTGGTTTGGGCGCCGCTGGCGAGCAGTACTTC	CASGLGAAGEQYF
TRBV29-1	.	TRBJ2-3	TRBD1	TGCAGCCTTACGCCGGGACAGCGCACAGATACGCAGTATTTT	CSLTPGQRTDTQYF
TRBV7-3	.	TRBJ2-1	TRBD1	TGTGCCAGCAGCTTAATCCCCCTCAGACAGGGAGATGAGCAGTTCTTC	CASSLIPLRQGDEQFF
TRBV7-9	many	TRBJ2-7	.	TGTGCCAGCAGCGGACTCGGTAGCTCCTACGAGCAGTACTTC	CASSGLGSSYEQYF
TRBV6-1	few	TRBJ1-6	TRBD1	TGTGCCAGCAGTGAATTTACCGGACAGGGTGCAAATAATTCACCCCTCCACTTT	CASSEFTGQGANNSPLHF
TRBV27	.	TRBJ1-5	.	TGTGCCAGCGGTAATTACAGAGACAATCAGCCCCAGCATTTT	CASGNYRDNQPQHF
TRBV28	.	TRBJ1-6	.	TGTGCCAGCAGAAAGGACATATACTACAATTCACCCCTCCACTTT	CASRKDIYYNSPLHF
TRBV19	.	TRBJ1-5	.	TGTGCCAGTAGTATAGGACAGAGCGGGCAGCCCCAGCATTTT	CASSIGQSGQPQHF
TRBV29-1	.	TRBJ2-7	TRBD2	TGCAGCGTTGTACCCAGCGGGGGGGTCCACGAGCAGTACTTC	CSVVPSGGVHEQYF
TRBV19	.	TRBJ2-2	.	TGTGCCAGTAATGTGGGAGCAAACACCGGGGAGCTGTTTTTT	CASNVGANTGELFF